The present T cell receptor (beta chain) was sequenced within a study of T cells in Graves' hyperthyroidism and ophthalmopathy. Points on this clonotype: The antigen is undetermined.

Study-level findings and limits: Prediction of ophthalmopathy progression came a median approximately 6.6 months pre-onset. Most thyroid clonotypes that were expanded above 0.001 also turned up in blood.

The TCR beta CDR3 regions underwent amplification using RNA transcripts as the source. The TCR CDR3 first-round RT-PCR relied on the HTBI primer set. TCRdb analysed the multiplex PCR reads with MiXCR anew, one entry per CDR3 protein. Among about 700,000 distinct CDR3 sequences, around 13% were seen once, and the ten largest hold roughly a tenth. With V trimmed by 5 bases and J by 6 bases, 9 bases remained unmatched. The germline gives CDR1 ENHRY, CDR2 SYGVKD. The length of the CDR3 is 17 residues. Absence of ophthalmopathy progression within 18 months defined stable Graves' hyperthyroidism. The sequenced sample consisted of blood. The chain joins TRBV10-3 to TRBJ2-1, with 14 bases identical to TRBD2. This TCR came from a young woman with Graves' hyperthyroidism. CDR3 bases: TGTGCCATCAGTCACCGACTAGCGGGAGGGCGTTCCAATGAGCAGTTCTTC. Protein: CAISHRLAGGRSNEQFF.